Included here is one T cell receptor (beta chain) sequence, with context. This table comes from immunoSEQ multiplex PCR, and its TCRdb copy is limited to in-frame clones, with some not included. Here the sample spans roughly 47,000 clones, 90% to 95% being singletons. The sample is drawn from a study of T cell changes during pregnancy in multiple sclerosis. Trimming took 5 bases from V and 3 from J, leaving 17 bases between them. The CDR3 contains 15 residues. Germline CDR1 MDHEN, CDR2 SYDVKM. The TCR was taken from a female donor with multiple sclerosis, enrolled in a pregnancy study. The starting material was CD8+ T cells from peripheral blood mononuclear cells, obtained before pregnancy. This chain uses TRBV28 with TRBJ2-7; D unresolved. The CDR3 is CASSVDGWMYYEQYF. Written as DNA, the CDR3 is TGTGCCAGCAGTGTCGACGGGTGGATGTACTACGAGCAGTACTTC.